This is a list of T cell receptor beta chains from one sample in a study of T-cell memory formation after mild COVID-19. TCRdb recomputed calls from the 5' RACE reads with MiXCR, one row per CDR3 protein. Here the sample spans about 470,000 distinct CDR3 sequences, around 25% being singletons. Sequencing was done on a sample of PBMCs or a T cell subset sorted from them (not recorded which). The origin of the receptors is an adult woman who had mild COVID-19 (a few samples of this study predate the infection). Cell type and time point are not known. Each CDR3 is given with its conserved first and last residue. A D gene is named only where the DNA matches it firmly. Size is stated for part of the rows, as once, few or many counts, or as a class when the clone is expanded.

V	J	D	size	DNA	CDR3
TRBV3-1	TRBJ2-1	TRBD2	.	TGTGCCAGCAGCCCAAATAGCGGGGGCCACTACAATGAGCAGTTCTTC	CASSPNSGGHYNEQFF
TRBV6-5	TRBJ1-4	.	once	TGTGCCAGCAGCCCTAACCCCGGAGTTTATGAAAAACTGTTTTTT	CASSPNPGVYEKLFF
TRBV12-3/TRBV12-4	TRBJ2-2	.	.	TGTGCCAGCAGCCGGGACCTCGAGCTGTTTTTT	CASSRDLELFF
TRBV9	TRBJ2-1	TRBD2	.	TGTGCCAGCAGCACCTCTAGCGGGAGTATTAATGAGCAGTTCTTC	CASSTSSGSINEQFF
TRBV19	TRBJ1-5	TRBD1	.	TGTGCCAGTAGTATAGCGGGACAGGGGTTTCAGCCCCAGCATTTT	CASSIAGQGFQPQHF
TRBV15	TRBJ2-1	TRBD1	.	TGTGCCACCAGCAGCCGGACAGGGAGTAATGAGCAGTTCTTC	CATSSRTGSNEQFF
TRBV14	TRBJ2-2	TRBD1	.	TGTGCCAGCAGCCAAGCGGGACAGTCGAACACCGGGGAGCTGTTTTTT	CASSQAGQSNTGELFF
TRBV5-1	TRBJ2-7	.	.	TGCGCCAGCAGCCTCCGGTTCGCATCCTACGAGCAGTACTTC	CASSLRFASYEQYF
TRBV5-1	TRBJ1-6	.	.	TGCGCCAGCAGCTTGGACGGTGGTGGCTCACCCCTCCACTTT	CASSLDGGGSPLHF
TRBV4-2	TRBJ1-2	TRBD1	.	TGTGCCAGCAGCCAGGAAGTGACAGGGGGCGCCTACTATGGCTACACCTTC	CASSQEVTGGAYYGYTF
TRBV12-3/TRBV12-4	TRBJ2-1	.	few	TGTGCCAGCAGTTTGTGGGGGACCCCACACAATGAGCAGTTCTTC	CASSLWGTPHNEQFF